These 20 T cell receptor beta chains came from one sample sequenced in a study of CD8 T cells in ankylosing spondylitis. One entry per CDR3 protein results from TCRdb running MiXCR on the 5' RACE reads. In the table there are 750,000 to 850,000 distinct CDR3 sequences, 10% to 15% of which are singletons. Broader study findings: Blood of patients with ankylosing spondylitis appeared to be characterized by a TCR beta motif of about 8 highly homologous variants.

These receptors are not linked to any known antigen. Sequences were obtained from blood, either unsorted or a sorted T cell fraction (not recorded which). The receptors originated from a male donor with ankylosing spondylitis.

CDR3 sequence (DNA): TGCGCCAGCAGCGCGACAGGGGGCAATCAGCCCCAGCATTTT. This sequence encodes CASSATGGNQPQHF. The rearrangement joins TRBV5-1 to TRBJ1-5, with 8 bases that match TRBD1. V shed 4 bases, J shed 2 bases, and the junction held 2 bases outside the gene matches. The CDR3 is 14 residues long. Germline loops: CDR1 SGHRS, CDR2 YFSETQ.

Here the CDR3 DNA reads TGCAGTGCCCCTCCCCCGTCCCAAGAGACCCAGTACTTC. It codes for CSAPPPSQETQYF. This chain uses TRBV20-1 with TRBJ2-5, with D uncertain. With 6 bases removed from V and 1 base from J, the gap between germline ends came to 12 bases. The CDR3 runs 13 residues. Germline CDR1 is DFQATT and CDR2 is SNEGSKA (reference sequence).

This clonotype was counted a single time. The chain uses TRBV7-6 and TRBJ2-5; 12 positions match TRBD1. V shed 6 bases and J 1 base; nucleotides not matched to a gene: 9. Germline V CDR1 and CDR2: SGHVS, FNYEAQ. The CDR3 is made up of 17 amino acids. CDR3 nucleotides: TGTGCCAGCAGTTCCGGGACAGGGGGCCCCCGCCAAGAGACCCAGTACTTC. This codes for CASSSGTGGPRQETQYF.

The rearrangement uses TRBV20-1 and TRBJ1-4; TRBD1 aligns across 7 bases. V lost 0 bases and J lost 6; bases outside the gene matches: 4. CDR1 is DFQATT and CDR2 is SNEGSKA in the germline V gene (reference sequence). The CDR3 totals 14 residues. Written as DNA, the CDR3 is TGCAGTGCTAGAGATGCGCAGGGGGATGAAAAACTGTTTTTT. Translating it yields CSARDAQGDEKLFF.

The chain joins TRBV2 to TRBJ2-3; D perhaps matches TRBD1 (6 bases). V gave up 6 bases and J gave up 4 bases, with 14 bases separating them. The length of the CDR3 is 14 residues. CDR1 and CDR2 from the germline V gene are SNHLY and FYNNEI. The CDR3 sequence is CASRGGLAADTQYF. The DNA for the CDR3 is TGTGCCAGCAGAGGGGGTCTAGCTGCAGATACGCAGTATTTT.

The genes are TRBV20-1 and TRBJ1-1; a weak D match, TRBD1 (5 bases). The CDR3 sequence is 11 residues long. V was pared by 6 bases and J by 10 bases, with 15 bases between. Germline V gene sequence: CDR1 DFQATT, CDR2 SNEGSKA (reference sequence). For the CDR3, the DNA is TGCAGTGCACCGCGGGGCGCGGGAGCTTTCTTT. It encodes CSAPRGAGAFF.

This clonotype was picked up many times. DNA for the CDR3: TGTGCCAGCAGCTTAGTCGGGGCAGGAGCCCAGTACTTC. It codes for CASSLVGAGAQYF. The V gene is TRBV7-9, the J gene TRBJ2-5, with D perhaps TRBD1 or TRBD2 (5 bases each). The CDR3 has 13 residues. V was shortened by 1 base and J by 9 bases, with 12 bases between the two germline ends. Germline V gene sequence: CDR1 SEHNR, CDR2 FQNEAQ (reference sequence).

For this clonotype: One end of the junction varies from germline; a read error may be responsible. The CDR3 loop reads CASSPRQGFPHF. CDR3 coding DNA: TGTGCCAGCAGCCCAAGACAGGGGTTCCCCCACTTC. This sequence joins TRBV7-6 and TRBJ2-4, with 8 bases fitting TRBD1. This CDR3 has 12 amino acids. Germline loops: CDR1 SGHVS, CDR2 FNYEAQ.

This clonotype has only a few counts. V and J are TRBV18 and TRBJ2-2; TRBD2 is a possible D gene (6 bases). Germline CDR1 and CDR2: KGHSH and LQKENI. Trimming pared 1 base from V and 7 bases from J, leaving 13 bases between. CDR3 length: 15 amino acids. The CDR3 nucleotides read TGTGCCAGCTCACCACGAGTCGGGGGAGTCGGGGAGCTGTTTTTT. The encoded protein is CASSPRVGGVGELFF. The whole variable domain, filled in from reference TRBV18 and TRBJ2-2, reads NAGVMQNPRHLVRRRGQEARLRCSPMKGHSHVYWYRQLPEEGLKFMVYLQKENIIDESGMPKERFSAEFPKEGPSILRIQQVVRGDSAAYFCASSPRVGGVGELFFGEGSRLTVL.

This clonotype was counted only a few times. This chain joins TRBV7-2 and TRBJ2-3; 9 nucleotides line up with TRBD2. Germline V gene data show CDR1 as SGHTA and CDR2 as FQGNSA. Trimming removed 8 bases from V and 4 bases from J; junction bases left unmatched: 7. The CDR3 length is 14 residues. The CDR3 nucleotides are TGTGCCAGCGGGACTAGCCGGGGGGCAGATACGCAGTATTTT. Encoded protein: CASGTSRGADTQYF.

This clonotype was found a few times. CDR3: CASSFLEPSYEQYF. CDR3 nucleotides: TGTGCCAGCAGCTTCCTCGAACCCTCCTACGAGCAGTACTTC. The gene calls are TRBV7-2 and TRBJ2-7; the D is unclear. Deletions cut 3 bases from V and 0 bases from J, with 9 bases between. The CDR3 spans 14 residues. The V gene's germline CDR1 is SGHTA and CDR2 FQGNSA.

The table lists this clonotype with a few counts. The junction departs from germline at one end; a sequencing error may be responsible. The chain links TRBV4-3 to TRBJ1-2; the D is unclear. Germline CDR1 is LGHNA and CDR2 is YSLEER. There are 15 residues in the CDR3. CDR3 loop: CASSQEAGPPGGYTF. The CDR3 nucleotides are TGCGCCAGCAGTCAAGAGGCAGGTCCCCCGGGTGGCTACACCTTC.

V and J are TRBV4-1 and TRBJ2-1; 8 nucleotides match TRBD2. V was pared by 4 bases and J by 2 bases, with 7 bases of the junction left unmatched. There are 16 residues in the CDR3. Germline V gene data show CDR1 as MGHRA and CDR2 as YSYEKL. The CDR3 reads CASSRSGAGAYNEQFF. The CDR3 nucleotides are TGCGCCAGCAGCCGCTCAGGAGCGGGAGCCTACAATGAGCAGTTCTTC.

This clonotype was observed a handful of times. The rearrangement links TRBV20-1 to TRBJ1-2, with TRBD1 identical over 8 bases. Trimming at V came to 2 bases and at J to 4 bases, leaving 6 bases not matched to a gene. Germline assignment: CDR1 DFQATT and CDR2 SNEGSKA (reference sequence). The CDR3 spans 14 residues. CDR3 DNA: TGCAGTGCTAGACCTACAGGGGGATTCTATGGCTACACCTTC. As protein: CSARPTGGFYGYTF.

This clonotype has just a few counts. V is TRBV5-1 and J is TRBJ2-7; TRBD1 might be the D (5 bases). The germline gives CDR1 SGHRS, CDR2 YFSETQ. V dropped 4 bases and J dropped 5 bases, with 13 bases sitting between them. The CDR3 consists of 13 residues. CDR3 coding DNA: TGCGCCAGCAGCCCAGACAGTTTCAACGAGCAGTACTTC. Its translation is CASSPDSFNEQYF.

A few counts support this clonotype. The J gene is TRBJ1-1, the V gene TRBV7-2, with TRBD1 matching over 9 bases. This CDR3 comprises 14 residues. Germline V gene lookup returns CDR1 SGHTA and CDR2 FQGNSA. V lost 7 bases, J lost 5 bases, and 8 bases stayed unmatched. The CDR3 bases are TGTGCCAGCAACCACCACAGGGGGCTTACTGAAGCTTTCTTT. This encodes CASNHHRGLTEAFF.

The V and J genes are TRBV20-1 and TRBJ2-1; TRBD1 might be the D (5 bases). Between the trimmed V and J ends, which lost 8 bases and 5 bases, there was a span of 19 bases. There are 14 residues in the CDR3. Germline lookup yields CDR1 DFQATT and CDR2 SNEGSKA (reference sequence). The CDR3 reads CSFRDPQRDNEQFF. CDR3 in DNA: TGCAGTTTCAGGGATCCCCAAAGGGACAATGAGCAGTTCTTC.

The chain couples TRBV6-1 to TRBJ2-7; 8 nucleotides match TRBD1. Trimming took 2 bases from V and 2 from J; bases not matched to a gene: 11. Germline CDR1 reads MNHNS; CDR2 reads SASEGT. CDR3 length: 17 residues. In nucleotides, the CDR3 is TGTGCCAGCAGTGAAATACCCGCCGGACAGGGACCCTACGAGCAGTACTTC. Its protein product is CASSEIPAGQGPYEQYF.

The gene calls are TRBV7-9 and TRBJ1-2; no firm D call. Germline CDR1 and CDR2: SEHNR and FQNEAQ (reference sequence). V was cut by 0 bases and J by 6 bases, with 8 bases left in between. The CDR3 contains 13 residues. As DNA, the CDR3 is TGTGCCAGCAGCTTAGCTGGGCACGATGGCTACACCTTC. Translation gives CASSLAGHDGYTF.

This clonotype was seen repeatedly, ten times or more. The chain has TRBV20-1 and TRBJ2-5; TRBD2 matches 10 bases. The CDR3 totals 15 residues. Losses at the gene ends were 1 base for V and 5 bases for J; bases not matched to a gene: 7. From germline, CDR1 is DFQATT and CDR2 SNEGSKA (reference sequence). The DNA of the CDR3 is TGCAGTGCTAGAGTTACTAGCGGGGACGCGGAGACCCAGTACTTC. Encoded protein: CSARVTSGDAETQYF.